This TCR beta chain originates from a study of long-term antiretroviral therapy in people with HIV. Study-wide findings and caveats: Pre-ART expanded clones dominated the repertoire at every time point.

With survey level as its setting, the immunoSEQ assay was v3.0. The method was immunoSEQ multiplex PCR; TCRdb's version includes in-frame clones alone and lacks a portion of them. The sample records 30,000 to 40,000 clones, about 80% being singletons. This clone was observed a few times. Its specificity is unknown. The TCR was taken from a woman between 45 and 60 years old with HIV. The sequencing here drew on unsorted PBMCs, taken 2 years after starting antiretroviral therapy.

CDR3 nucleotide sequence: TGCGCCAGCAGCTTGGCGACAGGTTGGACGGCCTACGAGCAGTACTTC. As protein: CASSLATGWTAYEQYF. V usage is TRBV5-1 and J usage is TRBJ2-7; TRBD1 might be the D (6 bases). The CDR3 is made up of 16 amino acids. The V gene's germline CDR1 is SGHRS and CDR2 YFSETQ. Trimming pared 0 bases from V and 2 bases from J, leaving 15 bases between.